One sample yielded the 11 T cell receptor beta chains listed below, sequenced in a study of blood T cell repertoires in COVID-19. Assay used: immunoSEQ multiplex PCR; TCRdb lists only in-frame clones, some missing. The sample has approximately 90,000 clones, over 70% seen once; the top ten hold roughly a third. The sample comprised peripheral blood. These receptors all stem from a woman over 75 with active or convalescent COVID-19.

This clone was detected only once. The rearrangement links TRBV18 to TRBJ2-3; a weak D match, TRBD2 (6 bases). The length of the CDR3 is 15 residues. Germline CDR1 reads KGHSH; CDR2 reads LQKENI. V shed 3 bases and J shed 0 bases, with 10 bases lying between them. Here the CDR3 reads CASSPAGQSTDTQYF. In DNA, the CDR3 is TGTGCCAGCTCACCCGCGGGGCAGAGCACAGATACGCAGTATTTT.

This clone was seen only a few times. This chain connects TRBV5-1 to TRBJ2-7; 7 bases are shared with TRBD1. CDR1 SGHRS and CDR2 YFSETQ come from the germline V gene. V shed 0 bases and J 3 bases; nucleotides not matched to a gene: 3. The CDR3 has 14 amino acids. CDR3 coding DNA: TGCGCCAGCAGCTTGGTAGGGGGCGGCTACGAGCAGTACTTC. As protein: CASSLVGGGYEQYF.

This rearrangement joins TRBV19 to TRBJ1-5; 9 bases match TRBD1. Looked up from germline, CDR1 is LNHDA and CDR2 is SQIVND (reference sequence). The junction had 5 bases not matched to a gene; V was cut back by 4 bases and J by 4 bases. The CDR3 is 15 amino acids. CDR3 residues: CASSTVGQGNQPQHF. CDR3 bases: TGTGCCAGTAGTACCGTGGGACAGGGTAATCAGCCCCAGCATTTT. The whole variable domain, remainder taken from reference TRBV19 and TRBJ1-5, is DGGITQSPKYLFRKEGQNVTLSCEQNLNHDAMYWYRQDPGQGLRLIYYSQIVNDFQKGDIAEGYSVSREKKESFPLTVTSAQKNPTAFYLCASSTVGQGNQPQHFGDGTRLSIL.

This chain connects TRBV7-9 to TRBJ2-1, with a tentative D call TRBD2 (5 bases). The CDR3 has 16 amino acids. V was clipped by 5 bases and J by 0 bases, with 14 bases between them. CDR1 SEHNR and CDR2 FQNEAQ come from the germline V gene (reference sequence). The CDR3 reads CASSDVRGSSYNEQFF. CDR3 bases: TGTGCCAGCAGCGACGTTCGGGGTAGCTCCTACAATGAGCAGTTCTTC.

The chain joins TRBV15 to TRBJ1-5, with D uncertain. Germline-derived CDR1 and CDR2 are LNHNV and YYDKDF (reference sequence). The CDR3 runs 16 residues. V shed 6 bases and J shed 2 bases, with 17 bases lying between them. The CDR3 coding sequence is TGTGCCACCAGTTCCTTACTGGTCAACGGCAATCAGCCCCAGCATTTT. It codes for CATSSLLVNGNQPQHF.

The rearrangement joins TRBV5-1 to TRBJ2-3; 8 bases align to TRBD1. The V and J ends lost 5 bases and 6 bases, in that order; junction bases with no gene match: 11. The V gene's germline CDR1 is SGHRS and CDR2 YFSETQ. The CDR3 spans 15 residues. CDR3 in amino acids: CASRRAGQGADTQYF. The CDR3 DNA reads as TGCGCCAGCAGACGAGCCGGACAGGGAGCGGATACGCAGTATTTT.

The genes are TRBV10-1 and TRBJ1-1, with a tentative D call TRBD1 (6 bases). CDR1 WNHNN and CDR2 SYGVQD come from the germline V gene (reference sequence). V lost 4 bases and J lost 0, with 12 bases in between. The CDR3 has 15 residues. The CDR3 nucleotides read TGCGCCAGCAGTGCAAACAGGGTAATGAACACTGAAGCTTTCTTT. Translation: CASSANRVMNTEAFF.

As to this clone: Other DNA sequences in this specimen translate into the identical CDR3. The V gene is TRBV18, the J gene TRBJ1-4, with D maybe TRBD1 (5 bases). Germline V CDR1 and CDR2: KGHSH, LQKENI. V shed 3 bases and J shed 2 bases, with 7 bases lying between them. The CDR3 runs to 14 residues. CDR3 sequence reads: CASSPGATNEKLFF. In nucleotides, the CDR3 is TGTGCCAGCTCACCTGGGGCCACTAATGAAAAACTGTTTTTT.

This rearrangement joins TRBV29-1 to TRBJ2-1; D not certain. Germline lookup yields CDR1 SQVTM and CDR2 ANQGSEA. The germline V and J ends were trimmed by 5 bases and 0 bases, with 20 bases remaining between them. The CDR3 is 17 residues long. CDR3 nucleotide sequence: TGCAGCGTTCGGCTGGAGTATTATATTGCCTCCTACAATGAGCAGTTCTTC. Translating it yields CSVRLEYYIASYNEQFF.

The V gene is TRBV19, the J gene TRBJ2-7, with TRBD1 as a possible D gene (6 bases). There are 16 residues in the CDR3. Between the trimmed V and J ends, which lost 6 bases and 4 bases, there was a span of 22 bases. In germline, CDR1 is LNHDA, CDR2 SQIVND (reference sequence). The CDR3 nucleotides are TGTGCCAGTAGAGTCGGACAGCCTCTAACGGCTTACGAGCAGTACTTC. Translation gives CASRVGQPLTAYEQYF.

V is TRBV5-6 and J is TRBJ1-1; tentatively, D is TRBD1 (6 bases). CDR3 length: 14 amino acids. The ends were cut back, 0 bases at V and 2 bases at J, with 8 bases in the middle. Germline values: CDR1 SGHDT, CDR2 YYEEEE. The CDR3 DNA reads TGTGCCAGCAGCTTGGGGACAGTCAACACTGAAGCTTTCTTT. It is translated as CASSLGTVNTEAFF.